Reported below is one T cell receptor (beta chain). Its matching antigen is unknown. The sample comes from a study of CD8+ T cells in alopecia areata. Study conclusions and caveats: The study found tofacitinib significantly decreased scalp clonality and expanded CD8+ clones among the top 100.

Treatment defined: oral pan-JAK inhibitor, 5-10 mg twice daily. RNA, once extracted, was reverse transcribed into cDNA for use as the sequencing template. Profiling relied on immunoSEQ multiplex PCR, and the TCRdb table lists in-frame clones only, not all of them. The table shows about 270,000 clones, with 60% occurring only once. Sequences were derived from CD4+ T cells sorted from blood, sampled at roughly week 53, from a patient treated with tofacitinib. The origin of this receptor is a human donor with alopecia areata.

The CDR3 DNA reads as TGTGCCAGCACTCGCCGACAGGGCGTTCCCTATGGCTACACCTTC. Translated: CASTRRQGVPYGYTF. This chain uses TRBV27 with TRBJ1-2; 7 nucleotides match TRBD1. Trimming cost V 7 bases and J 4 bases; bases outside gene matches: 12. The germline V gene encodes CDR1 MNHEY and CDR2 SMNVEV (reference sequence). CDR3 length: 15 residues.